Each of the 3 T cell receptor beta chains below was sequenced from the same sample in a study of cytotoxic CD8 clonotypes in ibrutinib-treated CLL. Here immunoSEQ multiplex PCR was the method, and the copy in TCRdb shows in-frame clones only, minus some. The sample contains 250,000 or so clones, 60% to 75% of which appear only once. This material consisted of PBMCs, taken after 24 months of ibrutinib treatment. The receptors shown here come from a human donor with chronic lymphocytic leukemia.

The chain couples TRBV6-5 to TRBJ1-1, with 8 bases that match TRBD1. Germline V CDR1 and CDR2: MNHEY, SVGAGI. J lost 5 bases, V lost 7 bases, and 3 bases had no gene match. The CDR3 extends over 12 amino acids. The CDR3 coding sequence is TGTGCCAGCAAAACAGGGGGAACTGAAGCTTTCTTT. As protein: CASKTGGTEAFF.

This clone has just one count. The CDR3 region is CASTPGRTSYEQYF. CDR3 coding DNA: TGTGCCAGCACCCCAGGGCGGACTAGCTACGAGCAGTACTTC. The chain links TRBV28 to TRBJ2-7; TRBD2 matches at 7 bases. Germline-derived CDR1 and CDR2 are MDHEN and SYDVKM. CDR3 length: 14 residues. The ends lost 7 bases at V and 3 bases at J; junction bases unmatched: 9.

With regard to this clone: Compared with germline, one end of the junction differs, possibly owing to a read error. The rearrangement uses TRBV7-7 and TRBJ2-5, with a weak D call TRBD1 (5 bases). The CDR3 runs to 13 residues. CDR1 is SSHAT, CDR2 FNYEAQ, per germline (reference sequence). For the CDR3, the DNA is TGTGCTAGCAGCTTTGCAGGGCAAGAGACCCAGTACTTC. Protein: CASSFAGQETQYF.